This is a list of T cell receptor beta chains from one sample in a study of shared clonotypes between healthy human individuals. Data came from immunoSEQ multiplex PCR; TCRdb stores just in-frame clones and leaves some out. The sample yields some 1.1 million clones, roughly 77% seen once. Sequences were obtained from memory CD4+ T cells from PBMCs. Receptors were obtained from a man younger than 30 in good health. Some clones in this sample may be carry-over from other donors' samples. Each CDR3 is given with its conserved first and last residue. D genes are given only for firm matches. Size is omitted from some rows. Given values are once, few, many or a class for expanded clones.

j_call d_call clone_size v_call cdr3_nt cdr3_aa
TRBJ1-2 TRBD1 . TRBV28 TGTGCCAGCAGCACTGGGGGGACAGGGGGCATAGGCGGCTATGGCTACACCTTC CASSTGGTGGIGGYGYTF
TRBJ2-7 TRBD1 . TRBV6-6 TGTGCCAGCAGTGCCGGGGGACAGGGGGATTACGAGCAGTACTTC CASSAGGQGDYEQYF
TRBJ1-4 TRBD1 . TRBV28 TGTGCCAGCAGCAGACAGGGACAAAAACTGTTTTTT CASSRQGQKLFF
TRBJ1-1 . . TRBV30 TGTGCCTGGAGTGTACAGGGACGGACTGAAGCTTTCTTT CAWSVQGRTEAFF
TRBJ2-3 . once TRBV18 TGTGCCAGCTCACCAATGGGGACCACAGATACGCAGTATTTT CASSPMGTTDTQYF
TRBJ1-5 TRBD1 . TRBV28 TGTGCCAGCAGTGAAGGGGACAGGGGGATCCCCAATCAGCCCCAGCATTTT CASSEGDRGIPNQPQHF
TRBJ2-5 . few TRBV4-1 TGCGCCAGCAGCCTGTATCCGGGAGTGGAGACCCAGTACTTC CASSLYPGVETQYF
TRBJ2-5 TRBD2 few TRBV5-6 TGTGCCAGCAGCTTGGGACTAGCGATAAACCAAGAGACCCAGTACTTC CASSLGLAINQETQYF
TRBJ1-3 TRBD1 . TRBV28 TGTGCCAGCAGTCGTACCCATCTTGACAGGGGTGGAAACACCATATATTTT CASSRTHLDRGGNTIYF
TRBJ2-7 . . TRBV5-1 TGCGCCAGCAGCTTCCTCGGGGCAGGGAGCTCCTACGAGCAGTACTTC CASSFLGAGSSYEQYF
TRBJ2-7 TRBD1 . TRBV29-1 TGCAGCGTTGCGACAGGGGTTATCGAGCAGTACTTC CSVATGVIEQYF
TRBJ2-7 TRBD1 . TRBV6-1 TGTGCCAGCAGTGGCCGGACAGGGACCTACGAGCAGTACTTC CASSGRTGTYEQYF
TRBJ2-1 TRBD2 . TRBV5-1 TGCGCCAGCAGCTTCGGCGGGAGGGCCGACAATGAGCAGTTCTTC CASSFGGRADNEQFF
TRBJ2-2 TRBD1 . TRBV10-2 TGCGCCAGCAGTGAGTGGGGACAGGGGGCGGTTGTCGGGGAGCTGTTTTTT CASSEWGQGAVVGELFF
TRBJ2-7 . . TRBV20-1 TGCAGTGCTAGATACCTGAGCGAGCAGTACTTC CSARYLSEQYF
TRBJ2-7 TRBD1 . TRBV2 TGTGCCAACAACAGGGGTGATACATCCTACGAGCAGTACTTC CANNRGDTSYEQYF
TRBJ1-2 . . TRBV5-4 TGTGCCAGCAGCTTCGGTCAGGGCGGCTACACCTTC CASSFGQGGYTF
TRBJ1-5 . . TRBV6-1 TGTGCCAGCAGTGAAGCGCAGGTAGATCAGCCCCAGCATTTT CASSEAQVDQPQHF
TRBJ2-5 . . TRBV10-1 TGCGCCAGCAGTGAGTCAATATGGGAGACCCAGTACTTC CASSESIWETQYF
TRBJ1-6 TRBD1 . TRBV6-5 TGTGCCAGCAGACCGACAGGGGGTAATTCACCCCTCCACTTT CASRPTGGNSPLHF
TRBJ1-4 . . TRBV11-2 TGTGCCAGCAGCTTAGACTTGGCTCCCGACAGTAGGGTGTTTTTT CASSLDLAPDSRVFF
TRBJ2-7 . . TRBV19 TGTGCCAGTAGTGCGGCCCCCCCCCGTGATATGCGCGAGCAGTACTTC CASSAAPPRDMREQYF
TRBJ1-2 . . TRBV29-1 TGCAGCGTTGCCGAGAACTATGGCTACACCTTC CSVAENYGYTF
TRBJ2-7 . few TRBV2 TGTGCCAGCAGTCCACTAGTTAACGAGCAGTACTTC CASSPLVNEQYF
TRBJ2-1 . few TRBV2 TGTGCCACCGACGAACAGGGAGGGTACAATGAGCAGTTCTTC CATDEQGGYNEQFF
TRBJ2-5 TRBD1 once TRBV29-1 TGCAGCGTTGTCCGCTCCGGGACAGGGGCAGAGACCCAGTACTTC CSVVRSGTGAETQYF
TRBJ2-7 . . TRBV5-4 TGTGCCAGCAGCCGCGGGACTTCGATCGGCCACGAGCAGTACTTC CASSRGTSIGHEQYF
TRBJ1-1 . . TRBV4-1 TGCGCCAGCAGCCAGACAGGAGCCAACACTGAAGCTTTCTTT CASSQTGANTEAFF
TRBJ2-1 TRBD2 . TRBV4-2 TGTGCCAGCAGCCCTAGCTGGCGGGAGCGCTACAATGAGCAGTTCTTC CASSPSWRERYNEQFF